Shown below are 6 T cell receptor beta chains from a single sample sequenced in a study of cytomegalovirus exposure and HLA in healthy donors. Profiled with immunoSEQ multiplex PCR; TCRdb holds only in-frame clones, not every one. The profile shows hundreds of thousands of clones, around 80% of them singletons. The material sequenced was PBMCs. The source of these receptors is a woman aged 25 to 39 in good health and CMV-seropositive.

This sequence joins TRBV29-1 and TRBJ2-7; maybe TRBD2 (6 bases). Germline lookup yields CDR1 SQVTM and CDR2 ANQGSEA. The germline V and J ends were trimmed by 4 bases and 1 base, with 11 bases remaining between them. CDR3 length: 13 residues. In DNA form, the CDR3 reads TGCAGCGTTGCCCCCCGGGGGTCCTACGAGCAGTACTTC. It codes for CSVAPRGSYEQYF.

The gene calls are TRBV27 and TRBJ2-1; 9 nucleotides match TRBD2. This CDR3 has 15 residues. After removal of 4 bases from V and 2 bases from J, the junction contained 3 bases not matched to a gene. Looked up from germline, CDR1 is MNHEY and CDR2 is SMNVEV (reference sequence). The CDR3 loop reads CASSSAGGPYNEQFF. In nucleotides, the CDR3 is TGTGCCAGCAGTTCGGCGGGAGGGCCCTACAATGAGCAGTTCTTC.

This sequence joins TRBV30 and TRBJ1-1; maybe TRBD1 (6 bases). This CDR3 comprises 14 residues. CDR1 and CDR2 (germline): GTSNPN, SVGIG (reference sequence). V lost 3 bases to trimming and J lost 11 bases, with 22 bases between them. The CDR3 is CAWSGWIRGAGAFF. The CDR3 DNA reads TGTGCCTGGAGCGGTTGGATACGGGGGGCGGGGGCTTTCTTT.

The V and J genes are TRBV6-1 and TRBJ2-3; 10 bases line up with TRBD1. Germline V gives CDR1 MNHNS, CDR2 SASEGT. The V segment lost 2 bases and the J segment 4 bases; nucleotides outside the gene matches: 9. CDR3 size: 17 residues. CDR3 nucleotide sequence: TGTGCCAGCAGTGAATCTTTTGGGACAGGGGTTTCAGATACGCAGTATTTT. Protein product: CASSESFGTGVSDTQYF.

V is TRBV27 and J is TRBJ1-5, with D unclear. The germline CDR1 and CDR2 sequences are MNHEY and SMNVEV (reference sequence). Trimming removed 6 bases from V and 7 bases from J, with 13 bases in between. The CDR3 has 13 amino acids. The DNA for the CDR3 is TGTGCCAGCAGCCATGAGACTGGGCAGCCCCAGCATTTT. This gives the protein CASSHETGQPQHF.

The rearrangement joins TRBV30 to TRBJ2-7, with 8 nucleotides matching TRBD2. The germline V gene encodes CDR1 GTSNPN and CDR2 SVGIG (reference sequence). J gave up 0 bases and V 8 bases, and 6 bases lay outside the gene matches. This CDR3 comprises 13 residues. The CDR3 region is CAGLAGISYEQYF. The CDR3 coding sequence is TGTGCCGGGTTAGCGGGAATCTCCTACGAGCAGTACTTC.